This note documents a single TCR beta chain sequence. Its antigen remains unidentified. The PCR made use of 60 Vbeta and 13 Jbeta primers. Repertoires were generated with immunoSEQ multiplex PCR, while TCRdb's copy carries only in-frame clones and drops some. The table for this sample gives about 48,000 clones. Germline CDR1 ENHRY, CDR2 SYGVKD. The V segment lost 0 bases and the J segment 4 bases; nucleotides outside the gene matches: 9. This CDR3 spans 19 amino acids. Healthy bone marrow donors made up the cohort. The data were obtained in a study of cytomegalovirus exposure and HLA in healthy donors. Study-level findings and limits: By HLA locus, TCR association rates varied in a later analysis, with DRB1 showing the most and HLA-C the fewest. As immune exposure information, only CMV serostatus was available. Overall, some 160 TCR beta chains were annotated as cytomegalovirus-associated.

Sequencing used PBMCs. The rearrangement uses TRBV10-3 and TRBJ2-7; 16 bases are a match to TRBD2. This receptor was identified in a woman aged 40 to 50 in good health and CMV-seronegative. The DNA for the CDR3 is TGTGCCATCAGTGAGTCGTTACCGGGACTAGCGGGAGGGCATTACGAGCAGTACTTC. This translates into CAISESLPGLAGGHYEQYF.